The T cell receptor (beta chain) described here comes from a study of T cells after somatic rescue of genetic block. The data were produced by immunoSEQ multiplex PCR, yet TCRdb's version contains in-frame clones alone and is incomplete. The table lists 55,000 to 75,000 clones, 85% to 95% of them singletons. Per germline, CDR1 SGHNT and CDR2 YYREEE (reference sequence). Trimming removed 4 bases from V and 9 bases from J; junction bases left unmatched: 12. The CDR3 length is 16 residues. The TCR originated in a man in his forties. The rearrangement links TRBV5-4 to TRBJ2-2, with 10 bases matching TRBD2. The sequencing input was peripheral blood mononuclear cells (PBMCs). CDR3 loop: CASSPPKSGGVRELFF. DNA of the CDR3: TGTGCCAGCAGCCCTCCTAAGAGCGGGGGGGTCCGGGAGCTGTTTTTT.